The rows below give T cell receptor beta chains drawn from one sample of a study of cytomegalovirus exposure and HLA in healthy donors. Only in-frame clones appear in the TCRdb table, and some are missing; sequencing was by immunoSEQ multiplex PCR. This sample has fewer than 200,000 clones, with about four fifths found just once. Sequenced sample: PBMCs. All receptors come from a man between 45 and 60 years old in good health and CMV-seronegative. CDR3s include the opening cysteine and the closing phenylalanine or tryptophan. The D gene is left open where the match is weak. Not all rows give a size; the values are once, few, many and, for expanded clones, a class.

J,size,V,D,CDR3,DNA
TRBJ2-3,NA,TRBV6-6,TRBD2,CASTGLAGGDTQYF,TGTGCCAGCACAGGCCTAGCGGGGGGAGATACGCAGTATTTT
TRBJ2-3,once,TRBV10-2,TRBD2,CASGRGGGRSQGDTQYF,TGCGCCAGCGGCCGGGGGGGCGGGAGGTCCCAGGGGGATACGCAGTATTTT
TRBJ2-2,NA,TRBV28,NA,CASRNSGLRTGELFF,TGTGCCAGCAGGAACTCGGGACTCCGCACCGGGGAGCTGTTTTTT
TRBJ2-1,NA,TRBV19,TRBD2,CASQPGLAGYNEQFF,TGTGCCAGCCAACCCGGACTAGCGGGCTACAATGAGCAGTTCTTC
TRBJ1-1,NA,TRBV7-2,NA,CASSRSGRENTEAFF,TGTGCCAGCAGCCGTTCGGGTCGGGAGAACACTGAAGCTTTCTTT
TRBJ2-1,NA,TRBV4-3,NA,CASSQETDNEQFF,TGCGCCAGCAGCCAAGAAACGGACAATGAGCAGTTCTTC
TRBJ1-2,NA,TRBV6-5,NA,CASSNRENYGYTF,TGTGCCAGCAGTAACAGGGAAAACTATGGCTACACCTTC
TRBJ2-7,NA,TRBV1,NA,CTSSPGDREAYEQYF,TGCACCAGCAGCCCGGGGGACAGGGAAGCCTACGAGCAGTACTTC
TRBJ2-7,NA,TRBV7-9,NA,CASSFRDGNEQYF,TGTGCCAGCAGCTTCCGTGACGGGAACGAGCAGTACTTC
TRBJ2-7,NA,TRBV6-6,NA,CASSFGLHEAHYEQYF,TGTGCCAGCAGTTTCGGACTACACGAAGCCCACTACGAGCAGTACTTC
TRBJ2-5,NA,TRBV19,TRBD2,CASSTRGGPEETQYF,TGTGCCAGTAGTACCCGGGGGGGGCCTGAAGAGACCCAGTACTTC
TRBJ1-2,NA,TRBV30,NA,CAWSSDRPNYGYTF,TGTGCCTGGAGTTCCGACAGACCTAACTATGGCTACACCTTC
TRBJ2-3,few,TRBV15,TRBD2,CATSRGAGVTDTQYF,TGTGCCACCAGCAGAGGGGCGGGGGTAACAGATACGCAGTATTTT
TRBJ1-5,NA,TRBV6-6,TRBD1,CASRTTGGINQPQHF,TGTGCCAGCAGGACGACAGGGGGAATTAATCAGCCCCAGCATTTT
TRBJ2-3,NA,TRBV11-2,TRBD1,CASSSGRQGLKDTQYF,TGTGCCAGCAGCTCAGGAAGACAGGGTCTAAAAGATACGCAGTATTTT
TRBJ2-5,few,TRBV11-3,TRBD1,CASSSDYNRGRGVTQYF,TGTGCCAGCAGCTCCGACTACAACAGGGGGCGCGGGGTGACCCAGTACTTC
TRBJ1-2,NA,TRBV19,NA,CASLGRDFYGYTF,TGTGCCAGTCTCGGCAGAGACTTCTATGGCTACACCTTC
TRBJ2-1,NA,TRBV7-3,TRBD2,CASSPRLAVYNEQFF,TGTGCCAGCAGCCCCCGACTAGCGGTTTACAATGAGCAGTTCTTC
TRBJ1-1,NA,TRBV2,NA,CASSERQVGVTEAFF,TGTGCCAGTAGTGAAAGGCAGGTCGGGGTAACTGAAGCTTTCTTT
TRBJ2-6,NA,TRBV19,NA,CASIPGSGANVLTF,TGTGCCAGTATCCCGGGTTCTGGGGCCAACGTCCTGACTTTC
TRBJ1-2,NA,TRBV18,NA,CASSPPQGKGGYTF,TGTGCCAGCTCACCACCGCAGGGGAAGGGCGGCTACACCTTC
TRBJ2-7,NA,TRBV6-6,NA,CASSYSGGEGGYEQYF,TGTGCCAGCAGTTACTCAGGGGGGGAGGGAGGATACGAGCAGTACTTC
TRBJ2-5,NA,TRBV7-2,TRBD2,CASSQLAGAGTQYF,TGTGCCAGCAGCCAACTAGCGGGTGCTGGGACCCAGTACTTC
TRBJ2-1,NA,TRBV14,NA,CASSQITGINEQFF,TGTGCCAGCAGCCAAATCACAGGGATCAATGAGCAGTTCTTC
TRBJ2-3,NA,TRBV19,TRBD2,CASSNRGSTNTQYF,TGTGCCAGTAGTAATCGCGGGAGCACGAATACGCAGTATTTT
TRBJ1-1,NA,TRBV19,TRBD1,CATTPTGFTEAFF,TGTGCCACTACACCGACAGGGTTCACTGAAGCTTTCTTT
TRBJ2-5,NA,TRBV7-9,TRBD2,CASSLASTSGETQYF,TGTGCCAGCAGCTTAGCCTCAACTAGCGGGGAGACCCAGTACTTC
TRBJ1-2,NA,TRBV5-1,NA,CASSLLLEDGYTF,TGCGCCAGCAGCTTGTTGCTAGAAGACGGCTACACCTTC
TRBJ1-6,NA,TRBV9,NA,CASSVATGSPLHF,TGTGCCAGCAGCGTAGCTACAGGCTCACCCCTCCACTTT
TRBJ2-7,NA,TRBV15,TRBD2,CATSRGTSGGYEQYF,TGTGCCACCAGCAGGGGGACTAGCGGGGGCTACGAGCAGTACTTC
TRBJ2-5,NA,TRBV28,TRBD2,CASTGSGRAWETQYF,TGTGCCAGCACCGGTAGCGGGAGGGCCTGGGAGACCCAGTACTTC
TRBJ2-7,NA,TRBV6-1,TRBD1,CASSADRVQDEQYF,TGTGCCAGCAGTGCCGACAGGGTTCAGGACGAGCAGTACTTC
TRBJ1-2,NA,TRBV5-1,NA,CASSFQGSNYGYTF,TGCGCCAGCAGCTTTCAGGGTAGTAACTATGGCTACACCTTC
TRBJ2-5,NA,TRBV15,TRBD2,CATSHPPGGETQYF,TGTGCCACCAGCCACCCCCCGGGAGGTGAGACCCAGTACTTC
TRBJ2-1,NA,TRBV6-5,NA,CASSLTRKNNEQFF,TGTGCCAGCAGCCTCACGAGGAAAAACAATGAGCAGTTCTTC
TRBJ2-5,NA,TRBV5-1,NA,CASSQGLLGETQYF,TGCGCCAGCAGCCAAGGACTTTTGGGAGAGACCCAGTACTTC
TRBJ1-5,NA,TRBV2,NA,CASRPTGQGSNQPQHF,TGTGCCAGTAGGCCTACTGGTCAGGGGAGCAATCAGCCCCAGCATTTT
TRBJ2-5,NA,TRBV7-8,NA,CASSLGRATTQYF,TGTGCCAGCAGCTTAGGCAGGGCTACGACCCAGTACTTC
TRBJ2-6,NA,TRBV7-9,NA,CSSSNLQVSSGANVLTF,TGTTCCAGCAGCAATTTACAGGTTAGCTCTGGGGCCAACGTCCTGACTTTC
TRBJ1-5,NA,TRBV19,NA,CASSIRGVFRNQPQHF,TGTGCCAGTAGTATCCGCGGGGTGTTTCGCAATCAGCCCCAGCATTTT
TRBJ2-1,NA,TRBV29-1,TRBD1,CSVERDRGQDEQFF,TGCAGCGTTGAGCGGGACAGGGGCCAGGATGAGCAGTTCTTC
TRBJ2-1,NA,TRBV27,TRBD2,CASKGGRAYNEQFF,TGTGCCAGCAAGGGCGGGAGGGCCTACAATGAGCAGTTCTTC
TRBJ2-2,NA,TRBV5-8,TRBD1,CASSRGDRAAGELFF,TGTGCCAGCAGCCGTGGTGACAGGGCGGCCGGGGAGCTGTTTTTT
TRBJ2-7,NA,TRBV6-1,NA,CASSEAGPFLGEQYF,TGTGCCAGCAGTGAAGCGGGGCCCTTCCTTGGCGAGCAGTACTTC
TRBJ1-2,NA,TRBV19,TRBD1,CASSAQTGGAYGYTF,TGTGCCAGTAGTGCCCAGACAGGGGGAGCCTATGGCTACACCTTC
TRBJ2-7,NA,TRBV28,TRBD1,CASSTLGTGRNEQYF,TGTGCCAGCAGTACACTGGGGACAGGGAGAAACGAGCAGTACTTC
TRBJ1-1,once,TRBV4-2,NA,CASSQVGSGNTEAFF,TGTGCCAGCAGCCAAGTCGGGTCGGGGAACACTGAAGCTTTCTTT
TRBJ2-7,NA,TRBV5-1,TRBD2,CASSPAERGYSYEQYF,TGCGCCAGCAGCCCGGCAGAGCGGGGCTACTCCTACGAGCAGTACTTC
TRBJ1-2,few,TRBV5-1,NA,CASSLGQNYGYTF,TGCGCCAGCAGCTTGGGGCAGAACTATGGCTACACCTTC
TRBJ2-7,NA,TRBV7-9,NA,CSSSSFKQTALNYEQYF,TGTTCCAGCAGCTCTTTCAAGCAGACAGCCCTAAACTACGAGCAGTACTTC